This T cell receptor (beta chain) stems from a study of graft-versus-host responses after intestinal transplantation. Profiling relied on immunoSEQ multiplex PCR, and the TCRdb table lists in-frame clones only, not all of them. Among over 20,000 clones listed, about 91% were seen once. The TCR was taken from a human patient who received an intestinal transplant, so some T cells may come from the graft donor. The starting material was PBMCs, obtained about 63 days after intestinal transplantation.

This chain's CDR3 is CASSPGSTGGFEQYF. As DNA, the CDR3 is TGTGCCAGCAGCCCAGGAAGCACCGGGGGTTTCGAGCAGTACTTC. The chain links TRBV7-8 to TRBJ2-7; tentatively, D is TRBD2 (6 bases). The CDR3 is 15 amino acids. V lost 5 bases, J lost 6 bases, and 20 bases lay in between. Germline V gives CDR1 SGHVS, CDR2 FQNEAQ.